These T cell receptor beta chains were read from a single sample in a study of beta chain features in type 1 diabetes. Repertoires were generated with immunoSEQ multiplex PCR, while TCRdb's copy carries only in-frame clones and drops some. The repertoire has about 360,000 clones, around 13% of them found once; the top ten carry less than 0.02%. Material for sequencing was naive CD4+ T cells from blood. The receptors derive from a man younger than 30 in good health. Both conserved end residues are part of each CDR3. The D gene is left open where the match is weak. Size tells how often a clone was seen (once, few, many) or the class of an expanded clone, and some rows leave it out.

v_gene	d_gene	abundance	len	j_gene	CDR3aa	CDR3nt
TRBV6-1	TRBD1	NA	14	TRBJ2-7	CASSEGTGINEQYF	TGTGCCAGCAGTGAAGGGACAGGGATCAACGAGCAGTACTTC
TRBV7-9	NA	NA	14	TRBJ1-6	CASGRGVRDSPLHF	TGTGCCAGCGGGAGGGGTGTTCGGGATTCACCCCTCCACTTT
TRBV5-4	NA	NA	14	TRBJ2-5	CASSLGDSVKTQYF	TGTGCCAGCAGCTTGGGGGACTCTGTCAAGACCCAGTACTTC
TRBV21-1	NA	NA	17	TRBJ2-7	CASSTILTASAAYEQYF	TGTGCCAGCAGCACTATCCTGACAGCGTCGGCCGCCTACGAGCAGTACTTC
TRBV15	TRBD1	few	17	TRBJ2-6	CATNRDRGPGGANVLTF	TGTGCCACTAACCGGGACAGGGGACCAGGGGGGGCCAACGTCCTGACTTTC
TRBV23-1	TRBD2	NA	17	TRBJ2-7	CASSQSWGGLILYEQYF	TGCGCCAGCAGTCAATCGTGGGGGGGTCTGATACTCTACGAGCAGTACTTC
TRBV29-1	NA	NA	15	TRBJ2-3	CSVGGGRYSTDTQYF	TGCAGCGTTGGGGGGGGGCGGTATAGCACAGATACGCAGTATTTT
TRBV30	NA	NA	13	TRBJ1-1	CAWSRTANTEAFF	TGTGCCTGGAGTCGGACAGCGAACACTGAAGCTTTCTTT
TRBV9	TRBD2	NA	15	TRBJ2-1	CASSAPTSPGSQQFF	TGTGCCAGCAGCGCTCCGACTAGCCCCGGTTCTCAGCAGTTCTTC
TRBV27	TRBD1	few	15	TRBJ1-1	CASSFSGTVNTEAFF	TGTGCCAGCAGTTTTTCCGGGACAGTGAACACTGAAGCTTTCTTT